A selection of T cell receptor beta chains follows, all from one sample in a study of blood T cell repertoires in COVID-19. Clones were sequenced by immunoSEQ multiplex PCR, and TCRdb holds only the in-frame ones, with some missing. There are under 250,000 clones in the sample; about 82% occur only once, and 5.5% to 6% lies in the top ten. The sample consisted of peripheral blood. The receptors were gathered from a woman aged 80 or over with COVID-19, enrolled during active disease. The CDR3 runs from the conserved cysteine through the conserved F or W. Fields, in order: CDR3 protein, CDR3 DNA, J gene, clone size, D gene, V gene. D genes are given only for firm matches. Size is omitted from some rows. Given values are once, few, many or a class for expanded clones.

CDR3aa: CASSLADRAGNTIYF
CDR3nt: TGTGCCAGCAGCTTAGCCGACAGGGCAGGAAACACCATATATTTT
j_gene: TRBJ1-3
abundance: once
d_gene: TRBD1
v_gene: TRBV7-2

CDR3aa: CASSFTGNGELFF
CDR3nt: TGTGCCAGCAGTTTCACAGGGAACGGGGAGCTGTTTTTT
j_gene: TRBJ2-2
abundance: NA
d_gene: NA
v_gene: TRBV12-3/TRBV12-4

CDR3aa: CASSVEGESYEQYF
CDR3nt: TGTGCCAGCAGCGTAGAGGGGGAATCCTACGAGCAGTACTTC
j_gene: TRBJ2-7
abundance: NA
d_gene: NA
v_gene: TRBV9

CDR3aa: CASSKLGLAGGPGAPGELFF
CDR3nt: TGTGCCAGCAGCAAACTCGGACTAGCGGGGGGGCCGGGGGCACCCGGGGAGCTGTTTTTT
j_gene: TRBJ2-2
abundance: once
d_gene: TRBD2
v_gene: TRBV4-2

CDR3aa: CASSLGQVYGYTF
CDR3nt: TGTGCCAGCAGCCTGGGACAAGTCTATGGCTACACCTTC
j_gene: TRBJ1-2
abundance: NA
d_gene: NA
v_gene: TRBV11-2

CDR3aa: CASSQAPEGRTGDYGYTF
CDR3nt: TGCGCCAGCAGCCAAGCGCCCGAGGGTAGAACAGGGGACTATGGCTACACCTTC
j_gene: TRBJ1-2
abundance: NA
d_gene: TRBD1
v_gene: TRBV4-1

CDR3aa: CASSLGSSGAEDTQYF
CDR3nt: TGTGCCAGCAGCTTAGGGTCTAGCGGGGCGGAAGATACGCAGTATTTT
j_gene: TRBJ2-3
abundance: NA
d_gene: TRBD2
v_gene: TRBV7-9

CDR3aa: CAITGGLGNTEAFF
CDR3nt: TGTGCCATCACAGGGGGTTTAGGGAACACTGAAGCTTTCTTT
j_gene: TRBJ1-1
abundance: NA
d_gene: TRBD1
v_gene: TRBV28

CDR3aa: CASSLRVPGELFF
CDR3nt: TGTGCCAGCAGTTTACGGGTCCCCGGGGAGCTGTTTTTT
j_gene: TRBJ2-2
abundance: NA
d_gene: NA
v_gene: TRBV28

CDR3aa: CASSLGVTSLQETQYF
CDR3nt: TGCGCCAGCAGCTTGGGCGTCACTAGCCTTCAAGAGACCCAGTACTTC
j_gene: TRBJ2-5
abundance: NA
d_gene: NA
v_gene: TRBV5-1

CDR3aa: CASSESRIQRTGGRSNQPQHF
CDR3nt: TGTGCCAGCAGTGAATCTAGGATACAACGGACAGGGGGTAGGAGCAATCAGCCCCAGCATTTT
j_gene: TRBJ1-5
abundance: NA
d_gene: TRBD1
v_gene: TRBV6-1

CDR3aa: CATSVRGPYNEQFF
CDR3nt: TGTGCCACCAGTGTAAGAGGGCCCTACAATGAGCAGTTCTTC
j_gene: TRBJ2-1
abundance: NA
d_gene: NA
v_gene: TRBV24-1

CDR3aa: CASSYIRGRADTQYF
CDR3nt: TGTGCCAGCAGTTACATCAGGGGGCGCGCAGATACGCAGTATTTT
j_gene: TRBJ2-3
abundance: NA
d_gene: TRBD1
v_gene: TRBV6-5

CDR3aa: CASSSPGNSPLHF
CDR3nt: TGTGCCAGCAGTTCCCCGGGAAATTCACCCCTCCACTTT
j_gene: TRBJ1-6
abundance: NA
d_gene: NA
v_gene: TRBV6-5

CDR3aa: CAISESGTGQKTQYF
CDR3nt: TGTGCCATCAGTGAGTCGGGAACAGGCCAAAAGACCCAGTACTTC
j_gene: TRBJ2-5
abundance: NA
d_gene: NA
v_gene: TRBV10-3

CDR3aa: CASSSPQGSYTF
CDR3nt: TGTGCCAGCAGTTCGCCTCAGGGAAGCTACACCTTC
j_gene: TRBJ1-2
abundance: few
d_gene: NA
v_gene: TRBV28

CDR3aa: CASSSGTFSNTGELFF
CDR3nt: TGTGCCAGCAGTTCGGGGACATTTTCGAACACCGGGGAGCTGTTTTTT
j_gene: TRBJ2-2
abundance: NA
d_gene: NA
v_gene: TRBV6-2/TRBV6-3

CDR3aa: CASSPQGFYGYTF
CDR3nt: TGTGCCAGCAGCCCACAGGGATTCTATGGCTACACCTTC
j_gene: TRBJ1-2
abundance: once
d_gene: NA
v_gene: TRBV6-2/TRBV6-3

CDR3aa: CASSPGQGDLPQHF
CDR3nt: TGTGCCAGCAGTCCTGGACAGGGAGATTTGCCCCAGCATTTT
j_gene: TRBJ1-5
abundance: NA
d_gene: TRBD1
v_gene: TRBV27

CDR3aa: CASSLSGQGYYGYTF
CDR3nt: TGTGCCAGCAGTTTGTCGGGACAGGGATACTATGGCTACACCTTC
j_gene: TRBJ1-2
abundance: NA
d_gene: TRBD1
v_gene: TRBV27

CDR3aa: CASSEQGATGELFF
CDR3nt: TGTGCCAGCAGTGAGCAGGGGGCGACCGGGGAGCTGTTTTTT
j_gene: TRBJ2-2
abundance: NA
d_gene: TRBD1
v_gene: TRBV2

CDR3aa: CASSNPPGQKHF
CDR3nt: TGTGCCAGCAGTAATCCGCCGGGACAGAAGCATTTT
j_gene: TRBJ1-5
abundance: NA
d_gene: TRBD1
v_gene: TRBV6-2/TRBV6-3

CDR3aa: CASSETGGTYNEQFF
CDR3nt: TGCGCCAGCAGTGAAACGGGGGGGACCTACAATGAGCAGTTCTTC
j_gene: TRBJ2-1
abundance: NA
d_gene: TRBD2
v_gene: TRBV10-1

CDR3aa: CASSPLAASYNEQFF
CDR3nt: TGTGCCAGCAGCCCACTAGCGGCCTCCTACAATGAGCAGTTCTTC
j_gene: TRBJ2-1
abundance: NA
d_gene: TRBD2
v_gene: TRBV11-2

CDR3aa: CASSAGQGNQPQHF
CDR3nt: TGCGCCAGCAGCGCGGGACAGGGAAATCAGCCCCAGCATTTT
j_gene: TRBJ1-5
abundance: NA
d_gene: TRBD1
v_gene: TRBV5-1

CDR3aa: CASSISGKGTEAFF
CDR3nt: TGTGCCAGTAGTATATCAGGGAAGGGAACTGAAGCTTTCTTT
j_gene: TRBJ1-1
abundance: NA
d_gene: NA
v_gene: TRBV19

CDR3aa: CASSRGLAGDQTQYF
CDR3nt: TGTGCCAGCTCACGAGGCCTAGCGGGGGATCAGACCCAGTACTTC
j_gene: TRBJ2-5
abundance: NA
d_gene: TRBD2
v_gene: TRBV18

CDR3aa: CASSLDHTRGGYTF
CDR3nt: TGTGCCAGCAGCTTAGATCACACCCGGGGGGGCTACACCTTC
j_gene: TRBJ1-2
abundance: NA
d_gene: NA
v_gene: TRBV11-2

CDR3aa: CASSIGLDGTQYF
CDR3nt: TGTGCCAGTAGCATCGGACTGGACGGGACCCAGTACTTC
j_gene: TRBJ2-5
abundance: NA
d_gene: NA
v_gene: TRBV19

CDR3aa: CASRGLAGGKHTGELFF
CDR3nt: TGTGCCAGCAGGGGACTAGCGGGGGGGAAACACACCGGGGAGCTGTTTTTT
j_gene: TRBJ2-2
abundance: NA
d_gene: TRBD2
v_gene: TRBV2

CDR3aa: CASSSDRSIVETQYF
CDR3nt: TGTGCCAGCAGTTCTGACAGATCCATTGTGGAGACCCAGTACTTC
j_gene: TRBJ2-5
abundance: NA
d_gene: NA
v_gene: TRBV27

CDR3aa: CASSYSGSNSPLHF
CDR3nt: TGTGCCAGCAGTTACTCCGGGAGTAATTCACCCCTCCACTTT
j_gene: TRBJ1-6
abundance: NA
d_gene: NA
v_gene: TRBV6-2/TRBV6-3

CDR3aa: CASSPEQGRSSGYTF
CDR3nt: TGTGCCAGCTCACCAGAACAGGGGCGCTCTAGTGGCTACACCTTC
j_gene: TRBJ1-2
abundance: NA
d_gene: TRBD1
v_gene: TRBV18

CDR3aa: CASSSGQVSHDEQFF
CDR3nt: TGCGCCAGCAGCTCTGGACAGGTGTCCCATGATGAGCAGTTCTTC
j_gene: TRBJ2-1
abundance: NA
d_gene: TRBD1
v_gene: TRBV5-1

CDR3aa: CASSPDRGAGSPLHF
CDR3nt: TGTGCCAGTAGTCCGGACAGGGGAGCGGGTTCACCCCTCCACTTT
j_gene: TRBJ1-6
abundance: NA
d_gene: TRBD1
v_gene: TRBV19

CDR3aa: CASSYSRGNQPQHF
CDR3nt: TGTGCCAGCAGTTACTCACGGGGAAATCAGCCCCAGCATTTT
j_gene: TRBJ1-5
abundance: NA
d_gene: NA
v_gene: TRBV6-6

CDR3aa: CASSLGQGWSPLHF
CDR3nt: TGTGCCAGCAGCCTCGGACAGGGTTGGTCACCCCTCCACTTT
j_gene: TRBJ1-6
abundance: NA
d_gene: TRBD1
v_gene: TRBV6-5

CDR3aa: CASSPGDAGGVVFYNEQFF
CDR3nt: TGTGCCAGCAGCCCCGGCGATGCCGGGGGGGTCGTATTCTACAATGAGCAGTTCTTC
j_gene: TRBJ2-1
abundance: NA
d_gene: TRBD2
v_gene: TRBV6-9

CDR3aa: CASSLDRDTDTQYF
CDR3nt: TGTGCCAGCAGCTTAGACAGGGACACAGATACGCAGTATTTT
j_gene: TRBJ2-3
abundance: NA
d_gene: NA
v_gene: TRBV7-2

CDR3aa: CASSTQGATDTQYF
CDR3nt: TGTGCCAGTAGTACGCAGGGGGCAACAGATACGCAGTATTTT
j_gene: TRBJ2-3
abundance: NA
d_gene: TRBD1
v_gene: TRBV19

CDR3aa: CASSVRSGQLNGNTIYF
CDR3nt: TGTGCCAGCAGTGTACGTTCGGGACAGTTAAATGGAAACACCATATATTTT
j_gene: TRBJ1-3
abundance: once
d_gene: TRBD1
v_gene: TRBV6-1

CDR3aa: CASSQVTQGQAFF
CDR3nt: TGTGCCAGCAGCCAAGTTACACAGGGCCAAGCTTTCTTT
j_gene: TRBJ1-1
abundance: NA
d_gene: NA
v_gene: TRBV14

CDR3aa: CASSPLAVQETQYF
CDR3nt: TGTGCCAGTAGTCCCCTAGCGGTACAAGAGACCCAGTACTTC
j_gene: TRBJ2-5
abundance: NA
d_gene: TRBD2
v_gene: TRBV19

CDR3aa: CASAGTGFQESGNTIYF
CDR3nt: TGTGCCTCAGCCGGGACAGGGTTTCAAGAGTCTGGAAACACCATATATTTT
j_gene: TRBJ1-3
abundance: NA
d_gene: TRBD1
v_gene: TRBV10-3

CDR3aa: CASRGADQPQHF
CDR3nt: TGTGCCAGCAGAGGGGCGGATCAGCCCCAGCATTTT
j_gene: TRBJ1-5
abundance: NA
d_gene: NA
v_gene: TRBV6-5

CDR3aa: CASSLDGYTEAFF
CDR3nt: TGTGCCAGCAGCTTAGACGGGTACACTGAAGCTTTCTTT
j_gene: TRBJ1-1
abundance: few
d_gene: NA
v_gene: TRBV7-9

CDR3aa: CASRGRGSLETQYF
CDR3nt: TGTGCCAGTAGGGGGCGGGGCTCTTTAGAGACCCAGTACTTC
j_gene: TRBJ2-5
abundance: NA
d_gene: NA
v_gene: TRBV19

CDR3aa: CASSADRGKGGFSKETQYF
CDR3nt: TGTGCCAGCAGCGCCGACAGGGGCAAGGGGGGTTTCTCGAAAGAGACCCAGTACTTC
j_gene: TRBJ2-5
abundance: once
d_gene: TRBD1
v_gene: TRBV9

CDR3aa: CASSPGTGGASPLHF
CDR3nt: TGTGCCAGCAGTCCCGGGACAGGGGGCGCCTCACCCCTCCACTTT
j_gene: TRBJ1-6
abundance: NA
d_gene: TRBD1
v_gene: TRBV27

CDR3aa: CASSSTVQNGYTF
CDR3nt: TGTGCCAGCAGTTCGACAGTTCAGAATGGCTACACCTTC
j_gene: TRBJ1-2
abundance: NA
d_gene: NA
v_gene: TRBV12-3/TRBV12-4

CDR3aa: CASSQDTWGDTEAFF
CDR3nt: TGTGCCAGCAGCCAAGATACTTGGGGGGACACTGAAGCTTTCTTT
j_gene: TRBJ1-1
abundance: NA
d_gene: NA
v_gene: TRBV3-1/TRBV3-2

CDR3aa: CASSRLQGPGNTIYF
CDR3nt: TGTGCCAGCAGCCGGCTACAGGGGCCTGGAAACACCATATATTTT
j_gene: TRBJ1-3
abundance: NA
d_gene: TRBD1
v_gene: TRBV3-1/TRBV3-2

CDR3aa: CAWSVRQGVVNTEAFF
CDR3nt: TGTGCCTGGAGTGTACGACAGGGGGTAGTGAACACTGAAGCTTTCTTT
j_gene: TRBJ1-1
abundance: NA
d_gene: TRBD1
v_gene: TRBV30

CDR3aa: CASSLRISIGTGLRGNEQFF
CDR3nt: TGTGCCAGCAGTTTGAGGATTTCGATTGGGACAGGTCTCCGCGGCAATGAGCAGTTCTTC
j_gene: TRBJ2-1
abundance: NA
d_gene: TRBD1
v_gene: TRBV27